Below, 3 T cell receptor beta chains from the same sample are listed, as sequenced in a study of PD-1 blockade in mismatch repair-deficient tumors. Assay used: immunoSEQ multiplex PCR; TCRdb lists only in-frame clones, some missing. Of about 40,000 clones listed, 85% are singletons. The sample here was peripheral blood, taken about 80 weeks after starting pembrolizumab. The origin of the receptors is an adult with mismatch repair-deficient cancer.

The chain links TRBV27 to TRBJ2-1; 10 bases map to TRBD2. Germline values: CDR1 MNHEY, CDR2 SMNVEV (reference sequence). The CDR3 is 16 amino acids. After removal of 3 bases from V and 2 bases from J, the junction contained 4 bases not matched to a gene. The CDR3 region has the DNA TGTGCCAGCAGTTTGAGCGGGAGGGACCCCTACAATGAGCAGTTCTTC. Its protein is CASSLSGRDPYNEQFF.

This clone occurred once. The chain is built from TRBV27 and TRBJ2-3, with D maybe TRBD2 (8 bases). CDR1 is MNHEY, CDR2 SMNVEV, per germline (reference sequence). Trimming removed 2 bases at V and 7 bases at J, with 16 bases between. The length of the CDR3 is 15 residues. The CDR3 bases are TGTGCCAGCAGTTTAACGGGAGGGGGCGTGTATACGCAGTATTTT. It encodes CASSLTGGGVYTQYF.

The rearrangement joins TRBV11-2 to TRBJ2-3; D uncertain. The CDR3 totals 14 residues. Trimming pared 5 bases from V and 1 base from J, leaving 10 bases between. Per germline, CDR1 SGHAT and CDR2 FQNNGV. CDR3 DNA: TGTGCCAGCAGCCCCGGACGCCGCACAGATACGCAGTATTTT. Residues: CASSPGRRTDTQYF. Looking up the rest from reference TRBV11-2 and TRBJ2-3 gives the full variable domain: EAGVAQSPRYKIIEKRQSVAFWCNPISGHATLYWYQQILGQGPKLLIQFQNNGVVDDSQLPKDRFSAERLKGVDSTLKIQPAKLEDSAVYLCASSPGRRTDTQYFGPGTRLTVL.